These 5 T cell receptor beta chains were all obtained from the same sample, sequenced in a study of blood T cell repertoires in COVID-19. Only in-frame clones appear in the TCRdb table, and some are missing; sequencing was by immunoSEQ multiplex PCR. The repertoire consists of around 260,000 clones, with about 86% occurring once and the leading ten covering 3.6%. Specimen: peripheral blood. The receptors come from a young man with active or convalescent COVID-19.

V is TRBV9 and J is TRBJ2-3; 11 bases are a match to TRBD2. The CDR3 spans 18 residues. V shed 0 bases, J shed 6 bases, and the junction held 12 bases outside the gene matches. CDR1 is SGDLS, CDR2 YYNGEE, per germline. CDR3 residues: CASSVALAGLAAPDTQYF. CDR3 nucleotides: TGTGCCAGCAGCGTAGCTTTAGCGGGACTAGCGGCCCCCGATACGCAGTATTTT.

The chain links TRBV5-4 to TRBJ2-3; TRBD1 aligns across 7 bases. In germline, CDR1 is SGHNT, CDR2 YYREEE (reference sequence). The CDR3 runs 12 residues. With V trimmed by 7 bases and J by 3 bases, 2 bases remained unmatched. CDR3 region: CASGRGTDTQYF. The CDR3 coding sequence is TGTGCCAGCGGCAGGGGGACAGATACGCAGTATTTT.

The gene calls are TRBV5-1 and TRBJ2-3; 11 bases agree with TRBD2. V lost 4 bases, J lost 0 bases, and 4 bases stayed unmatched. The CDR3 contains 16 residues. Germline V lookup: CDR1 SGHRS, CDR2 YFSETQ. DNA for the CDR3: TGCGCCAGCAGCCCATGGACTAGCGGGAGCACAGATACGCAGTATTTT. This sequence encodes CASSPWTSGSTDTQYF.

This clone was observed a single time. This chain joins TRBV4-2 and TRBJ2-2, with D possibly matching TRBD1 (6 bases). Trimming stripped 3 bases from V and 4 bases from J, with 18 bases between. Germline CDR1 LGHNA, CDR2 YNFKEQ. The CDR3 spans 17 residues. The CDR3 sequence: CASSHPPSGTSTGELFF. DNA for the CDR3: TGTGCCAGCAGCCATCCTCCATCCGGGACAAGCACCGGGGAGCTGTTTTTT.

The chain recombines TRBV10-2 with TRBJ2-5; 8 nucleotides match TRBD2. The CDR3 consists of 18 residues. Germline CDR1 reads WSHSY; CDR2 reads SAAADI. The V segment lost 0 bases and the J segment 3 bases; nucleotides outside the gene matches: 12. The CDR3 is CASSESLGTRLGEETQYF. DNA for the CDR3: TGCGCCAGCAGTGAGTCTCTTGGGACTAGGCTTGGCGAAGAGACCCAGTACTTC.